Included here is one T cell receptor (beta chain) sequence, with context. This clone has a single count. Which antigen it targets is not known. Base-call qualities are not available, and no considerably larger clone is one nucleotide away. This entry belongs to a study of T cell responses to AZD1222 COVID-19 vaccine (dated by TCRdb to about 2021). Describing the broader study: AZD1222 recipients with second doses at about 4 weeks or about 12 weeks were pooled, because spike-specific TCR depth and breadth did not differ between schedules. A total of more than 230 trial participants underwent TCR sequencing, of whom around 210 had received two doses of AZD1222 and about 26 had received two doses of the MenACWY control vaccine. Trial participants were enrolled by age into 18-55, 56-69 and 70-plus year subgroups, with about 150, 27 and 61 TCR-sequenced participants respectively. What the authors observed across the whole study: In the small 56-69-year group, the increase in depth fell short of significance, most likely because of low power. Because no day 14 peak-response samples were available, the repertoires could be characterized only after the peak T cell response. Vaccine-associated CD4 TCRs spanned the whole spike protein, with dominant responses in regions 160-218 and 743-854. Participants were mostly white British, with more females than males. The authors suggested clonal diversity may have been underestimated. After two AZD1222 doses, spike-specific TCR breadth and depth were significantly higher than at day 0 and than in MenACWY recipients. Reportedly, close to half of the unique spike-specific TCRs recognized epitopes lying outside the regions that are mutated in the B.1.351 and B.1.1.7 variants. Only five to seven AZD1222 recipients were SARS-CoV-2 seropositive at baseline, limiting conclusions about previously exposed vaccinees.

The CDR3 regions of human TCRbeta chains were subjected to immunosequencing. In the authors' own workflow: TCRs in the repertoires were matched against a reference library of SARS-CoV-2-specific TCRs that had been generated with the MIRA antigen-specificity platform. Breadth was defined as the fraction of unique TCRs that were SARS-CoV-2-associated, and depth was defined as the fraction of total T cells that were SARS-CoV-2-associated. Using the MIRA data, each spike-specific TCR was mapped to the spike region that the TCR reacts to and placed in a CD4 or CD8 class. Log10-transformed breadth and depth values were compared by one-way ANOVA with Sidak's multiple comparisons tests. The table comes from immuneACCESS by way of TCRdb, which keeps in-frame sequences with V and J called. Part of the clones is missing from these tables; in studies checked, under half for an unresolved V gene and the rest for unknown reasons. From that table come the V and J calls and clone size; the DNA was used to work out D and trimming. This sample has approximately 150,000 clones in its table, and about 92% of those were observed once. The ten largest clonotypes hold roughly 4.9% of the sample.

The sample's time point label, in plain terms: baseline before first vaccination. Vaccinee samples came from UK trials COV001 and COV002, including a single-blind randomized controlled phase 2/3 trial of AZD1222 (ChAdOx1 nCoV-19) in healthy adults. For TCRbeta chain sequencing, PBMC samples from trial participants were taken at day 0 and at day 28 after the second dose. Measured from the cysteine to the phenylalanine, the CDR3 is 16 residues long. The entry retains the CDR3 DNA only, 48 bases that are in frame from base 1. CDR1 SNHLY and CDR2 FYNNEI were looked up in the germline V gene. Trimmed from V: 7 bases; trimmed from J: 2 bases; junction bases lacking a gene match: 13.

This sample comprised peripheral blood, obtained on day 0 of AZD1222 vaccination. The V and J segments used are TRBV2 and TRBJ1-1; a stretch of 7 junction bases matches TRBD1. The TCR was taken from an adult in good health. The CDR3 region: CASTLRTGPTNTEAFF. The DNA is TGTGCCAGCACACTTAGGACAGGCCCCACCAACACTGAAGCTTTCTTT.